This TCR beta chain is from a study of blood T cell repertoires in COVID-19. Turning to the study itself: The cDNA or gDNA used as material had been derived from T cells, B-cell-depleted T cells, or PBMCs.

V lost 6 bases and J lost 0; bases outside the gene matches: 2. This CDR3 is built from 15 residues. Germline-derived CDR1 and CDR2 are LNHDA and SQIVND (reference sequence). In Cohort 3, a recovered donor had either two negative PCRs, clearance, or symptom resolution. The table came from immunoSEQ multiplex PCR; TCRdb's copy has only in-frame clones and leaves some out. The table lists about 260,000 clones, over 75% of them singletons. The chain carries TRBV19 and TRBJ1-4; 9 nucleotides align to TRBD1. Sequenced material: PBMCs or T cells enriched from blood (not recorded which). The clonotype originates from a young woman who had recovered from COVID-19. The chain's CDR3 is CASRDRGTTNEKLFF. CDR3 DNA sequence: TGTGCCAGTAGGGACAGGGGAACAACTAATGAAAAACTGTTTTTT.